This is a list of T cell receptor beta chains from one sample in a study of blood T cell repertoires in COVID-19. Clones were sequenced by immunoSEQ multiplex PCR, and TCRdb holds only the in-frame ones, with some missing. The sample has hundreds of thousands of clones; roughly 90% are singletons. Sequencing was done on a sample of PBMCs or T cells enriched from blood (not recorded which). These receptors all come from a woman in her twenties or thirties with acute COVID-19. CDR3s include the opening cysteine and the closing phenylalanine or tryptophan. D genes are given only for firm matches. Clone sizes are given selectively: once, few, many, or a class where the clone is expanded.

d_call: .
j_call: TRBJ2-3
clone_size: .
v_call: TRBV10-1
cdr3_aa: CASSVAADTQYF
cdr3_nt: TGCGCCAGCAGTGTGGCGGCAGATACGCAGTATTTT

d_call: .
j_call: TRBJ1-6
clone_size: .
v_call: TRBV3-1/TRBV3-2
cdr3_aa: CASSLGRVRSPLHF
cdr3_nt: TGTGCCAGCAGCCTGGGCAGGGTTCGTTCACCCCTCCACTTT

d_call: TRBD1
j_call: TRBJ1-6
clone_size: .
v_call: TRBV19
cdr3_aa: CASSLRTGVNSPLHF
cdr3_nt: TGTGCCAGTAGTCTGCGGACAGGGGTAAATTCACCCCTCCACTTT

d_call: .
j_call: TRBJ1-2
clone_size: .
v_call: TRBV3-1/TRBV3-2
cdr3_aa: CASSQGTAGGYTF
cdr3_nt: TGTGCCAGCAGCCAAGGGACGGCGGGAGGCTACACCTTC

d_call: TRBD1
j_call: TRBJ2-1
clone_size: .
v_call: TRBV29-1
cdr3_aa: CSVDPTGGSYNEQFF
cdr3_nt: TGCAGCGTTGACCCGACAGGGGGTTCATACAATGAGCAGTTCTTC

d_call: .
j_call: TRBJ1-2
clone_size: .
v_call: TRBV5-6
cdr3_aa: CASSLPQGHGYTF
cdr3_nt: TGTGCCAGCAGCTTACCCCAGGGGCACGGCTACACCTTC

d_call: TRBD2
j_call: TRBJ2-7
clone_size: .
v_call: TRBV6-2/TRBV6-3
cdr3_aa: CASSRSSGRSMNEQYF
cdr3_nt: TGTGCCAGCAGTCGCTCTAGCGGGAGGAGTATGAACGAGCAGTACTTC

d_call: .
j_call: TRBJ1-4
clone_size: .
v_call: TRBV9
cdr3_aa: CASSAPREAELFF
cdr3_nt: TGTGCCAGCAGCGCCCCCCGCGAGGCAGAACTGTTTTTT

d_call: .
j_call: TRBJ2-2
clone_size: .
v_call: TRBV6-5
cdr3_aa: CASRSQPTGELFF
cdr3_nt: TGTGCCAGCAGGTCACAGCCCACCGGGGAGCTGTTTTTT

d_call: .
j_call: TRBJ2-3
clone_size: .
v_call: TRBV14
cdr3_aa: CASSRRQVSTDTQYF
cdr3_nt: TGTGCCAGCAGCCGCCGACAGGTTAGCACAGATACGCAGTATTTT

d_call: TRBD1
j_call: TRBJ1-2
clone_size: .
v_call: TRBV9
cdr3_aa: CASSATSEGARGYTF
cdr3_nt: TGTGCCAGCAGCGCCACCTCAGAGGGGGCGCGAGGCTACACCTTC

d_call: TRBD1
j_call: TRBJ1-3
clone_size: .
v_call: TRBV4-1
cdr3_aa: CASSQVPSGGAGNTIYF
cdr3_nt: TGCGCCAGCAGCCAAGTTCCGTCAGGGGGAGCTGGAAACACCATATATTTT

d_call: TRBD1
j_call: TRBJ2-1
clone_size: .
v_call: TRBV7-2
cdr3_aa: CASSLQGASYNEQFF
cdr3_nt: TGTGCCAGCAGCTTGCAGGGGGCGTCCTACAATGAGCAGTTCTTC

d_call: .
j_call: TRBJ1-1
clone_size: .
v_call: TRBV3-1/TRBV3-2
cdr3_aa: CASSQDVRGSEAFF
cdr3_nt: TGTGCCAGCAGCCAAGATGTACGGGGTTCGGAAGCTTTCTTT

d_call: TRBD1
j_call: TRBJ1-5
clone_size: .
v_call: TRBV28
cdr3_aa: CATKTGEGHSNQPQHF
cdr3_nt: TGTGCCACAAAGACAGGGGAGGGGCATAGCAATCAGCCCCAGCATTTT

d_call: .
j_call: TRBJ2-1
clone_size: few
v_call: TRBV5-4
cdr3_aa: CASSKPPGSSYNEQFF
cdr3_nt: TGTGCCAGCAGCAAACCCCCCGGGAGCTCCTACAATGAGCAGTTCTTC

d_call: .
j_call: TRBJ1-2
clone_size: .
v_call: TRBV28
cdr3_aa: CASSLIVPRPGSIYGYTF
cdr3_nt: TGTGCCAGCAGTTTAATCGTGCCTCGACCGGGGTCGATCTATGGCTACACCTTC

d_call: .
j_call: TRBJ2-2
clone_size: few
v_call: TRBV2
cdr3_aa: CAKRQGPQGCANTGELFF
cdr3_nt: TGTGCCAAGCGCCAGGGTCCCCAGGGCTGTGCGAACACCGGGGAGCTGTTTTTT

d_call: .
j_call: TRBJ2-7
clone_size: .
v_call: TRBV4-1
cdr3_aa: CASSQAATYEQYF
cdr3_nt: TGCGCCAGCAGCCAAGCCGCCACTTACGAGCAGTACTTC

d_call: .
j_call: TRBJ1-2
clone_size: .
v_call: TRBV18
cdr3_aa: CASSPKGEGYGYTF
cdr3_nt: TGTGCCAGCTCACCAAAGGGAGAGGGCTATGGCTACACCTTC

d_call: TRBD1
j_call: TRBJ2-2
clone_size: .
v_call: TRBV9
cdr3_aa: CASSASSDRVAGELFF
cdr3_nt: TGTGCCAGCAGCGCCTCCAGTGACAGGGTTGCCGGGGAGCTGTTTTTT

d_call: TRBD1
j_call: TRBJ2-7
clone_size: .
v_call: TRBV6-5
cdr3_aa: CASSYLRTGGDEQYF
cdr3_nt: TGTGCCAGCAGTTACCTGAGGACAGGGGGTGACGAGCAGTACTTC

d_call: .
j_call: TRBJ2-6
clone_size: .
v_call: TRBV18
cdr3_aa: CASSPQPPGSGANVLTF
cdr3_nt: TGTGCCAGCTCGCCCCAACCACCGGGTTCTGGGGCCAACGTCCTGACTTTC

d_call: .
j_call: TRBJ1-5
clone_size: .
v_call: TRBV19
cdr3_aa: CASSRVGTVSNQPQHF
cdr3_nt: TGTGCCAGTAGTCGGGTGGGGACTGTTAGCAATCAGCCCCAGCATTTT

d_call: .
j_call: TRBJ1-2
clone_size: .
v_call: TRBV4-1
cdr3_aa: CASSPTRGGYTF
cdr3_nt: TGCGCCAGCAGCCCCACCAGGGGAGGCTACACCTTC

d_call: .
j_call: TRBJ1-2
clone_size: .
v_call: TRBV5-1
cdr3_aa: CASSLQGDGYTF
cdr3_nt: TGCGCCAGCAGCTTGCAAGGGGATGGCTACACCTTC

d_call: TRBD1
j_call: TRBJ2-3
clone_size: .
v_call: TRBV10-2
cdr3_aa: CASRHTGGAPTDTQYF
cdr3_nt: TGCGCCAGCAGACATACAGGGGGCGCGCCCACAGATACGCAGTATTTT

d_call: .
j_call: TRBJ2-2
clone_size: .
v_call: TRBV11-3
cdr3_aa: CASSLGQGRTGELFF
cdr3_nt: TGTGCCAGCAGCCTGGGGCAGGGTCGGACCGGGGAGCTGTTTTTT

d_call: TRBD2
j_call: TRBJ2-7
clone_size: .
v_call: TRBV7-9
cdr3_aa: CASSLSGLAAYEQYF
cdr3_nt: TGTGCCAGCAGCTTATCGGGACTAGCGGCATACGAGCAGTACTTC

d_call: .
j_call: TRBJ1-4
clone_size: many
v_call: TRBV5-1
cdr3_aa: CASSLWGSGLDEKLFF
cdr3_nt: TGCGCCAGCAGCTTGTGGGGTAGCGGGCTCGATGAAAAACTGTTTTTT

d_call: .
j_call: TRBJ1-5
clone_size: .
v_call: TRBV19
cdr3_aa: CASMRHGYQPQHF
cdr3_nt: TGTGCCAGTATGAGGCACGGGTATCAGCCCCAGCATTTT

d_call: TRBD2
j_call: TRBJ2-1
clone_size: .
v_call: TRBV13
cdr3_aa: CASSSGLAGKHEQFF
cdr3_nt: TGTGCCAGCAGCTCGGGACTAGCGGGTAAGCATGAGCAGTTCTTC

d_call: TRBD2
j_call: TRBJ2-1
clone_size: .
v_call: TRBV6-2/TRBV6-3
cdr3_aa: CASSYGLAGVSQFF
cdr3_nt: TGTGCCAGCAGTTACGGACTAGCGGGAGTATCTCAGTTCTTC

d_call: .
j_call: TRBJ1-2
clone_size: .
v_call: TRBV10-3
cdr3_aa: CATQILSNYGYTF
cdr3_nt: TGTGCCACCCAGATCTTAAGTAACTATGGCTACACCTTC

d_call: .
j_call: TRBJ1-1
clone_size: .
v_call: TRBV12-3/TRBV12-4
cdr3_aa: CASRTLIGEAFF
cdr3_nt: TGTGCCAGCAGGACATTGATCGGTGAAGCTTTCTTT

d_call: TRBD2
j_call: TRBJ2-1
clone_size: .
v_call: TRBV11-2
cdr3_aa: CASSPRRTRTYNEQFF
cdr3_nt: TGTGCCAGCAGCCCAAGGCGGACTAGAACCTACAATGAGCAGTTCTTC

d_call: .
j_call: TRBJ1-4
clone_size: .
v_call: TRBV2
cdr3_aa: CASRDWTGNEKLFF
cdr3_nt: TGTGCCAGCAGAGACTGGACTGGCAATGAAAAACTGTTTTTT

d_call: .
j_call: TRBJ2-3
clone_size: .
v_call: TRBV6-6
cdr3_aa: CASSYIRTADTQYF
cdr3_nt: TGTGCCAGCAGTTACATCCGGACTGCTGATACGCAGTATTTT

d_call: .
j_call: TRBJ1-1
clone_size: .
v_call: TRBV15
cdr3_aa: CATSRPGGITEAFF
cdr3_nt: TGTGCCACCAGCAGGCCCGGAGGGATCACTGAAGCTTTCTTT

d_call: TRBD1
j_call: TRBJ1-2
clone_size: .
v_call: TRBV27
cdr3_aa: CASRGSGGFGYTF
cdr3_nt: TGTGCCAGCAGAGGCTCAGGGGGTTTTGGCTACACCTTC

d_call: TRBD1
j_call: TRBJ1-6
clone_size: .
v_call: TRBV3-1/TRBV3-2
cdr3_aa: CASSLGQGQSPLHF
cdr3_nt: TGTGCCAGCAGCCTTGGACAGGGGCAATCACCCCTCCACTTT

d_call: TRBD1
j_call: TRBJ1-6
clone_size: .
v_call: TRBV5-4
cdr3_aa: CASSPRSQPGQVSYNSPLHF
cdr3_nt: TGTGCCAGCAGCCCCCGTAGTCAGCCAGGACAGGTCTCCTATAATTCACCCCTCCACTTT

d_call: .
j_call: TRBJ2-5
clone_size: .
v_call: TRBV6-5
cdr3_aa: CASSSSGTYKETQYF
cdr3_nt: TGTGCCAGCAGTTCATCCGGGACTTATAAAGAGACCCAGTACTTC

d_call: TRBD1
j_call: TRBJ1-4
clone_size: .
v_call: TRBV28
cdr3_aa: CASSFTGVPNEKLFF
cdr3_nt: TGTGCCAGCAGCTTCACAGGGGTCCCTAATGAAAAACTGTTTTTT

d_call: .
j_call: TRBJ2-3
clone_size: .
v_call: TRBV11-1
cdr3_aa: CASSLASGGDTQYF
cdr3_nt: TGTGCCAGCAGCTTAGCGTCCGGGGGTGATACGCAGTATTTT

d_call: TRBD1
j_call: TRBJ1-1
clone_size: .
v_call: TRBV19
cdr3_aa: CATGGLYTEAFF
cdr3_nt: TGTGCCACAGGGGGCCTATACACTGAAGCTTTCTTT

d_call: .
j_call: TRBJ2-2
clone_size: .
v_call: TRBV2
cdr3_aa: CASGPQSVPGELFF
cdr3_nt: TGTGCCAGCGGTCCCCAGTCTGTCCCCGGGGAGCTGTTTTTT

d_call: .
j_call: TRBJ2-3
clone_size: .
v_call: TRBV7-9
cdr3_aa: CASSLGLTSTDTQYF
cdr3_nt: TGTGCCAGCAGCCTGGGACTTACTAGCACAGATACGCAGTATTTT

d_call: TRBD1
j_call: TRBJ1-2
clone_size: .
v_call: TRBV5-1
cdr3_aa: CASSQGLTTGGYGYTF
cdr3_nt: TGCGCCAGCAGCCAGGGCCTGACAACAGGGGGCTATGGCTACACCTTC

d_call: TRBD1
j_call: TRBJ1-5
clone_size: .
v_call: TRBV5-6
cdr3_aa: CASSFGQGHNQPQHF
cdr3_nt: TGTGCCAGCAGCTTCGGACAGGGTCACAATCAGCCCCAGCATTTT

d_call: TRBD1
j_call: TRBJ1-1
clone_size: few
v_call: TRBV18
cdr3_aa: CASSPGQEWNTEAFF
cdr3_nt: TGTGCCAGCTCACCCGGACAGGAATGGAACACTGAAGCTTTCTTT

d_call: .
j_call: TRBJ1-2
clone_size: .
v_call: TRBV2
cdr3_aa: CASSDPSGSGYTF
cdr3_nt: TGTGCCAGCAGTGACCCCAGCGGATCTGGCTACACCTTC